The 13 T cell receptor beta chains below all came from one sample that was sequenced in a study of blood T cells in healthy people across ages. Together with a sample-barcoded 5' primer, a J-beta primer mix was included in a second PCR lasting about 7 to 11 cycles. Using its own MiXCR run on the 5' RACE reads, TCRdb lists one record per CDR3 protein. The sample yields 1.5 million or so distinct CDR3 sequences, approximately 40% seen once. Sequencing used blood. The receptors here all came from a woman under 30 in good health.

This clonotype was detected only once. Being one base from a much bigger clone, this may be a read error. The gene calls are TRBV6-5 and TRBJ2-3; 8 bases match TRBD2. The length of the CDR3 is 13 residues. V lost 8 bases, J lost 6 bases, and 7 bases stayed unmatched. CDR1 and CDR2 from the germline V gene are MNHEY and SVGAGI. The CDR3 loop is CASAGAGADTQYF. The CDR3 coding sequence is TGTGCCAGCGCCGGAGCGGGGGCCGATACGCAGTATTTT.

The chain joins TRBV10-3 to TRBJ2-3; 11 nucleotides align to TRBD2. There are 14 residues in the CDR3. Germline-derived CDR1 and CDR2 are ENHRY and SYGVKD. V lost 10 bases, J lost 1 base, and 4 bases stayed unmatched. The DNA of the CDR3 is TGTGCCACCCTAGCGGGGGGCCGCACAGATACGCAGTATTTT. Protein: CATLAGGRTDTQYF.

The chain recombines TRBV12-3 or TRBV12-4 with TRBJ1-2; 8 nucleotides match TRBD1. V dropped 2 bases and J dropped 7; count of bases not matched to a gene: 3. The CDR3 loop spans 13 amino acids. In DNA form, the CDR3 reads TGTGCCAGCAGTTTAATGGACAGGGCTGGCTACACCTTC. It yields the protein CASSLMDRAGYTF.

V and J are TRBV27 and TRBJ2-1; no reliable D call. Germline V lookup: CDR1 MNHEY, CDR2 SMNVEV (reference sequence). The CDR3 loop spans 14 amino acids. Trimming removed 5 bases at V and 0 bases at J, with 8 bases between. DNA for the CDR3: TGTGCCAGCAGTCGCGGATACTCCTACAATGAGCAGTTCTTC. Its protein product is CASSRGYSYNEQFF.

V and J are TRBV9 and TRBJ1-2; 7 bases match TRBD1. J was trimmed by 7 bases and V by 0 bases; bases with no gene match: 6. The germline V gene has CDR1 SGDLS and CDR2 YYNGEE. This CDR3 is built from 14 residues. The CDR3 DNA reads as TGTGCCAGCAGCGTAGGTGCAGGGGGAGGTGGCTACACCTTC. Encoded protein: CASSVGAGGGGYTF.

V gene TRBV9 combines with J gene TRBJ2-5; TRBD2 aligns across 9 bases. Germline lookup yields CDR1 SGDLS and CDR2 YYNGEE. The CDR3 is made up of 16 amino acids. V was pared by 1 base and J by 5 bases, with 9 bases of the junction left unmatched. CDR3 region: CASSVRPGLAGETQYF. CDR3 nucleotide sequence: TGTGCCAGCAGCGTAAGACCGGGACTAGCAGGGGAGACCCAGTACTTC.

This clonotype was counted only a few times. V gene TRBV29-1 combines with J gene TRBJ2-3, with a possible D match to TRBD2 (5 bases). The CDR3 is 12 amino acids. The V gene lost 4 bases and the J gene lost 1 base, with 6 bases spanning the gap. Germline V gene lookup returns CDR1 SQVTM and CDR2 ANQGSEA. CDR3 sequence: CSVGRGTDTQYF. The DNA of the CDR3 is TGCAGCGTTGGGCGGGGCACAGATACGCAGTATTTT.

This CDR3 reads CASSSWSREAFF. The CDR3 DNA reads as TGTGCCAGCAGTTCTTGGTCCAGGGAAGCTTTCTTT. The chain combines TRBV27 with TRBJ1-1; D gene unclear. Trimming stripped 4 bases from V and 8 bases from J, with 11 bases between. The V gene's germline CDR1 is MNHEY and CDR2 SMNVEV (reference sequence). The CDR3 sequence is 12 residues long.

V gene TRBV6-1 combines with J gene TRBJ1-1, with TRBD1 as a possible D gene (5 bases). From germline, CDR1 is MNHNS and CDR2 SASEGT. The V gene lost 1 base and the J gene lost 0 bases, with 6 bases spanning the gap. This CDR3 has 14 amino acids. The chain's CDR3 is CASSEGQMNTEAFF. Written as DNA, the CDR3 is TGTGCCAGCAGTGAAGGACAGATGAACACTGAAGCTTTCTTT.

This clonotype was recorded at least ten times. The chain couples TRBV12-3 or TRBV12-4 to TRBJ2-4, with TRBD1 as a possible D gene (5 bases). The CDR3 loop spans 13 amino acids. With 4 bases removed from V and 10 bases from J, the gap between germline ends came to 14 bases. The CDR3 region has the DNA TGTGCCAGCAGTTCATGGGGCCAGGAAATTCAGTACTTC. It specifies CASSSWGQEIQYF.

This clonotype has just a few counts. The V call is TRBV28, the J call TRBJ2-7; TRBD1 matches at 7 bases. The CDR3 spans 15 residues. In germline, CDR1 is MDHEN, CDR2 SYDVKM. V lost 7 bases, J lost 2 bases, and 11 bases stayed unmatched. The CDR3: CASTKGATGTYEQYF. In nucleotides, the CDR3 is TGTGCCAGCACTAAGGGGGCCACTGGTACCTACGAGCAGTACTTC.

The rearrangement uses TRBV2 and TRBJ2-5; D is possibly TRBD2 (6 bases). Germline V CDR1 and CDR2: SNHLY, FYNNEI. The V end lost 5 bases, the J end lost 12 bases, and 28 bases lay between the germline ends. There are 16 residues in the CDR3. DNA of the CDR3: TGTGCCAGCAGTCTTCTCCAACCGGACCTCGGGGGTTTGGAGTACTTC. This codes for CASSLLQPDLGGLEYF.

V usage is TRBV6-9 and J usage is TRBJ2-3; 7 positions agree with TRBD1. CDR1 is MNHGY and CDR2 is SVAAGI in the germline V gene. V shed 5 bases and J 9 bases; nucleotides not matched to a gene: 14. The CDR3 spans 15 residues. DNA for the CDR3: TGTGCCAGCAGTAGCCCTCCCCAACAGGGGCCAACGCAGTATTTT. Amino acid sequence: CASSSPPQQGPTQYF.